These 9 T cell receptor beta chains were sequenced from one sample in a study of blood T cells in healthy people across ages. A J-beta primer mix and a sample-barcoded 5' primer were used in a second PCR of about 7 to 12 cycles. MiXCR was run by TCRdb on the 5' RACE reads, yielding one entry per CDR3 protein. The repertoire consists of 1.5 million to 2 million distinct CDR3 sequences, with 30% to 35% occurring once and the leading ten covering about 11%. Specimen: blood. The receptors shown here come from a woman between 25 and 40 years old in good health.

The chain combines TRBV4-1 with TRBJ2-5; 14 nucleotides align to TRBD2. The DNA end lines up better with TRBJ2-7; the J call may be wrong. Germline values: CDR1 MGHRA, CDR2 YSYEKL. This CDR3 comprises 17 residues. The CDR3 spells CASSLGLAGVSRGEQYF. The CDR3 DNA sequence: TGCGCCAGCAGCCTGGGACTAGCGGGAGTCAGCCGCGGCGAGCAGTACTTC.

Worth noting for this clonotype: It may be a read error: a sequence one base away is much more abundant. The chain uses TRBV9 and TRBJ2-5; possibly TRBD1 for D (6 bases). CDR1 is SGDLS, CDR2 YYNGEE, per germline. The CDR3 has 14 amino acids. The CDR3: CASSVNWGQEAQYF. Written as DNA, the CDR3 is TGTGCCAGCAGCGTAAACTGGGGGCAAGAGGCCCAGTACTTC.

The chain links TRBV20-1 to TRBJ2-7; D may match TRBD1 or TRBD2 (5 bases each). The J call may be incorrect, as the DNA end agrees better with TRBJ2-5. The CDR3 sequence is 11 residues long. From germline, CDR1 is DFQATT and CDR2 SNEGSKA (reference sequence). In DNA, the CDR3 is TGCAGTGCTAGCGGGGCGGGGACCCAGTACTTC. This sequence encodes CSASGAGTQYF.

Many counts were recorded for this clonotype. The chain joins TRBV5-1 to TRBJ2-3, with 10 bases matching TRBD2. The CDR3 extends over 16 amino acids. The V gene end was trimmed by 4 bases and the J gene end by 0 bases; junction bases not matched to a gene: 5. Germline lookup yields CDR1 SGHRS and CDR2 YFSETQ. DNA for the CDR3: TGCGCCAGCAGCCCACGGACTAGCGGAAGCACAGATACGCAGTATTTT. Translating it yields CASSPRTSGSTDTQYF.

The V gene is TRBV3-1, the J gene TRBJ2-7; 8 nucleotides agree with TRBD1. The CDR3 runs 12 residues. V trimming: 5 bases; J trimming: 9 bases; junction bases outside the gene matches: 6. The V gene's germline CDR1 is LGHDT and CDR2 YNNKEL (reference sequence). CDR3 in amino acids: CASSTGGGLQYF. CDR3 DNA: TGTGCCAGCAGCACAGGGGGAGGACTGCAGTACTTC.

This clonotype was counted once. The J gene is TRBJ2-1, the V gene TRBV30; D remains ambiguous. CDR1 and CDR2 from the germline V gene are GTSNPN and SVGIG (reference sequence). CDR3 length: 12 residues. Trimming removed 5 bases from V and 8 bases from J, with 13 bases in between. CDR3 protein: CAWSAFSDEQFF. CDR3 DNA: TGTGCCTGGTCCGCTTTCTCCGATGAGCAGTTCTTC.

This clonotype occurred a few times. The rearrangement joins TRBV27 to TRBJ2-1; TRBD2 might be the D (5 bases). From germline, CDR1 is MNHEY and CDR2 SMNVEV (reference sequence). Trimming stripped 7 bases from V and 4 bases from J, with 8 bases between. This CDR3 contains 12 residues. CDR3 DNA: TGTGCCAGCAACGGGATGTACAATGAGCAGTTCTTC. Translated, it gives CASNGMYNEQFF.

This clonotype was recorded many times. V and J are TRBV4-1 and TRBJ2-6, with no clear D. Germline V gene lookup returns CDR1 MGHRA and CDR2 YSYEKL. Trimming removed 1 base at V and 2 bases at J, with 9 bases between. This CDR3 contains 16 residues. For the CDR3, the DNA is TGCGCCAGCAGCCAAGCCCTAATCGCTGGGGCCAACGTCCTGACTTTC. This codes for CASSQALIAGANVLTF.

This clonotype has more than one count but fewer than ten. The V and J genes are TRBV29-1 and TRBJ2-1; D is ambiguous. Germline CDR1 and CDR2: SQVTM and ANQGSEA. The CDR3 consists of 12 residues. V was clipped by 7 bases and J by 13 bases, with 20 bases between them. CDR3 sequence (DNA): TGCAGCGCTGGGGTCAAACAAGAGACCCAGTTCTTC. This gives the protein CSAGVKQETQFF.